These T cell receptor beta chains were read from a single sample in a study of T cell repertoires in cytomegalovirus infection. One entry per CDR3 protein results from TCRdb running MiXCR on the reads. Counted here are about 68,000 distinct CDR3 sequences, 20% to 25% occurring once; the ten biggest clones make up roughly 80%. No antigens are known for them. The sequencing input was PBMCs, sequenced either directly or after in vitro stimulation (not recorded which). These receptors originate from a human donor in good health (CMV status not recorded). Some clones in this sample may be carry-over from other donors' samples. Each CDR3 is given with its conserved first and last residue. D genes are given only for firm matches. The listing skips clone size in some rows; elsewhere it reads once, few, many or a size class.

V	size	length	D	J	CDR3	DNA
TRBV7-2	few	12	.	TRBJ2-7	CASSYSVDEQYF	TGTGCCAGCAGCTACAGTGTTGACGAGCAGTACTTC
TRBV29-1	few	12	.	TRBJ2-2	CSVEGETGELFF	TGCAGCGTTGAAGGCGAAACCGGGGAGCTGTTTTTT
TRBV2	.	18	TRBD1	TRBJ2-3	CASAVSYRDRGVTDTQYF	TGTGCCAGCGCCGTCTCCTACCGGGACAGGGGAGTTACAGATACGCAGTATTTT
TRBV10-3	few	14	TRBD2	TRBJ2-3	CAISALAGADTQYF	TGTGCCATCAGTGCTCTAGCGGGAGCAGATACGCAGTATTTT
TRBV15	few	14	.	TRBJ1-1	CATSIPHRNTEAFF	TGTGCCACCAGCATCCCACACAGGAACACTGAAGCTTTCTTT
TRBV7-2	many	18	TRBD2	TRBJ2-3	CASSLRTSGKIGTDTQYF	TGTGCCAGCAGCCTCAGGACTAGCGGGAAGATAGGCACAGATACGCAGTATTTT
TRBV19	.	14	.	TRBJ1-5	CASSKGGQYQPQHF	TGTGCCAGTAGTAAGGGGGGCCAATATCAGCCCCAGCATTTT
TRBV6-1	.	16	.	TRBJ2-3	CASSKVGGGGTDTQYF	TGTGCCAGCAGCAAAGTGGGGGGCGGAGGCACAGATACGCAGTATTTT
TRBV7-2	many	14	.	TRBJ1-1	CASSFQGRGTEAFF	TGTGCCAGCAGCTTTCAGGGTCGCGGGACTGAAGCTTTCTTT
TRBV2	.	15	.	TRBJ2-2	CASSRRVEGTGELFF	TGTGCCAGCAGTAGACGGGTTGAGGGCACCGGGGAGCTGTTTTTT
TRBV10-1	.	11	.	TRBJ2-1	CASSAYNEQFF	TGCGCCAGCAGTGCGTACAATGAGCAGTTCTTC
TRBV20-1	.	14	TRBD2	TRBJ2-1	CSAMTGTSGREQFF	TGCAGTGCTATGACCGGGACTAGCGGGAGGGAGCAGTTCTTC